The following is a T cell receptor (beta chain) sequence with its context. Its target is unknown. These data are taken from a study of cytomegalovirus exposure and HLA in healthy donors. Study-level results: Most sequenced TCRs were rare (though some public TCRs occurred in many donors). For most subjects, TCR beta sequences were reported to predict HLA-A and HLA-B alleles with accuracy.

The junction had 8 bases not matched to a gene; V was cut back by 6 bases and J by 10 bases. Germline assignment: CDR1 MNHEY and CDR2 SMNVEV (reference sequence). The CDR3 totals 15 residues. Primers: 60 Vbeta forward and 13 Jbeta reverse. Generated by immunoSEQ multiplex PCR, the TCRdb table keeps only in-frame clones and is missing some. The table shows more than 95,000 clones, with roughly 79% occurring only once. Sequenced sample: PBMCs. This TCR was recovered from a man aged 45 to 65 in good health and CMV-seropositive. This chain links TRBV27 with TRBJ2-1; 14 bases line up with TRBD2. This chain's CDR3 is CASRGLAGGPGEQFF. The CDR3 DNA reads as TGTGCCAGCAGAGGACTAGCGGGAGGCCCGGGGGAGCAGTTCTTC.